This T cell receptor (beta chain) was sequenced in a study of cytomegalovirus exposure and HLA in healthy donors. The study, taken as a whole, reports: TCR sequences were mostly rare, though some public TCRs occurred in many donors. Diagnosis of cytomegalovirus status made by the classifier reportedly showed high specificity and sensitivity. First-cohort TCR clusters were later found to tend to co-occur in the 90 to 150 validation repertoires.

V was shortened by 6 bases and J by 3 bases, with 6 bases between the two germline ends. The length of the CDR3 is 11 residues. Germline assignment: CDR1 SGHRS and CDR2 YFSETQ. Produced via immunoSEQ multiplex PCR; TCRdb's table is partial and in-frame only. The sample holds about 160,000 clones, around four fifths seen once. On this clone itself: The antigen is unknown.

The source is a man aged 25 to 40 in good health and CMV-seropositive. The V call is TRBV5-1, the J call TRBJ1-1; D is uncertain. The sequenced material came from PBMCs. CDR3 in amino acids: CASTRDTEAFF. The CDR3 region has the DNA TGCGCCAGCACGAGGGACACTGAAGCTTTCTTT.